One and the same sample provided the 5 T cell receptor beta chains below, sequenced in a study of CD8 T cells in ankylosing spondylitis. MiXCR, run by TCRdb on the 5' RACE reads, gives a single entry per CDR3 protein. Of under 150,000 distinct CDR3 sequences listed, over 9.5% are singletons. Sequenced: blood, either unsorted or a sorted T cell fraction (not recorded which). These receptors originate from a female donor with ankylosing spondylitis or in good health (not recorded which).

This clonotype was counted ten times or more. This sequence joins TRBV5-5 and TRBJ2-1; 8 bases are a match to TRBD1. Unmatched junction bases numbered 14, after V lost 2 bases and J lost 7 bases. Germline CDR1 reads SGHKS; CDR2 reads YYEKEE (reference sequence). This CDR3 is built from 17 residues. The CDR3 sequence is CASSFSRTGRLPNEQFF. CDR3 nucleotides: TGTGCCAGCAGCTTTTCCAGGACAGGGCGCTTACCAAATGAGCAGTTCTTC.

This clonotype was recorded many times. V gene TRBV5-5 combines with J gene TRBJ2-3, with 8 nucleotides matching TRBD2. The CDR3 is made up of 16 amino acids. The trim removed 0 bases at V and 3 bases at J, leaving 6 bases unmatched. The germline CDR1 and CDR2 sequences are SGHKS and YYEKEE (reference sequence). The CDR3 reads CASSLATGTRTDTQYF. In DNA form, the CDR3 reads TGTGCCAGCAGCTTGGCAACCGGGACTAGAACAGATACGCAGTATTTT.

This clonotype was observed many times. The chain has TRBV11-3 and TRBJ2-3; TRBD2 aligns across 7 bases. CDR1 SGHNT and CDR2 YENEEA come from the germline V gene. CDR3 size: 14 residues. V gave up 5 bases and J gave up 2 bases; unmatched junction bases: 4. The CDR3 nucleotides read TGTGCCAGCAGCAGGGGAGGGTTCACAGATACGCAGTATTTT. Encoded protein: CASSRGGFTDTQYF.

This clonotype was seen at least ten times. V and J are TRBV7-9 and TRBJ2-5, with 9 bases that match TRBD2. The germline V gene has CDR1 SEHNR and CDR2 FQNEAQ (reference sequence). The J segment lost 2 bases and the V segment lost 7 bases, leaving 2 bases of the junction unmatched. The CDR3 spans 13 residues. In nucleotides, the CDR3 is TGTGCCAGCAAGGGACTAGCACAAGAGACCCAGTACTTC. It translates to CASKGLAQETQYF.

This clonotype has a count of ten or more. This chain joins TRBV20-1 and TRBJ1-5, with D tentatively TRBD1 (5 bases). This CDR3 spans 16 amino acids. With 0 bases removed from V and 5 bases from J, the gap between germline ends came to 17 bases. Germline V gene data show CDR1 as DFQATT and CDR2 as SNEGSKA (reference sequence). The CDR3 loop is CSARDLRPGGDQPQHF. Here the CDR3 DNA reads TGCAGTGCTAGAGATTTGAGACCCGGGGGGGATCAGCCCCAGCATTTT.